Shown below are 5 T cell receptor beta chains from a single sample sequenced in a study of blood T cell repertoires in COVID-19. Only in-frame clones appear in the TCRdb table, and some are missing; sequencing was by immunoSEQ multiplex PCR. The sample comprises fewer than 350,000 clones, 90% of which are singletons, and roughly 7% rests with the top ten. What was sequenced was peripheral blood. The receptors originated from a woman aged 25 to 39 with COVID-19, enrolled during active disease.

This chain links TRBV6-2 or TRBV6-3 with TRBJ1-2; D not certain. The CDR3 is 14 amino acids. With 0 bases removed from V and 5 bases from J, the gap between germline ends came to 10 bases. Germline V gives CDR1 MNHEY, CDR2 SVGEGT. CDR3 DNA sequence: TGTGCCAGCAGTTACTCGAAGGGAGCATATGGCTACACCTTC. Translating gives CASSYSKGAYGYTF.

The chain links TRBV5-1 to TRBJ1-4, with 7 bases that match TRBD1. V gave up 4 bases and J gave up 0 bases; unmatched junction bases: 6. The CDR3 spans 16 residues. The germline gives CDR1 SGHRS, CDR2 YFSETQ. CDR3 residues: CASSVGTAATNEKLFF. CDR3 in DNA: TGCGCCAGCAGCGTGGGGACAGCCGCAACTAATGAAAAACTGTTTTTT.

The chain is built from TRBV28 and TRBJ1-5; 10 bases align to TRBD1. Unmatched junction bases numbered 8, after V lost 6 bases and J lost 3 bases. This CDR3 is 16 amino acids long. The germline V gene encodes CDR1 MDHEN and CDR2 SYDVKM. The CDR3: CASSSGTGAINQPQHF. CDR3 DNA: TGTGCCAGCAGCTCCGGGACAGGGGCGATCAATCAGCCCCAGCATTTT.

V gene TRBV5-1 combines with J gene TRBJ1-2; no definite D call. This CDR3 is built from 15 residues. V lost 4 bases, J lost 4 bases, and 17 bases lay in between. Per germline, CDR1 SGHRS and CDR2 YFSETQ. Here the CDR3 DNA reads TGCGCCAGCAGCAATCGACGGGTCTTGGGCTATGGCTACACCTTC. This codes for CASSNRRVLGYGYTF.

The J gene is TRBJ2-7, the V gene TRBV14; D may be TRBD2 (6 bases). V dropped 1 base and J dropped 5 bases, with 18 bases sitting between them. This CDR3 has 16 residues. Germline V gene data show CDR1 as SGHDN and CDR2 as FVKESK. DNA of the CDR3: TGTGCCAGCAGCCAAGGAAGGCCAGGAGGGAAACACGAGCAGTACTTC. It is translated as CASSQGRPGGKHEQYF.